The 29 T cell receptor beta chains reported below all come from one sample, sequenced in a study of T cells in Graves' hyperthyroidism and ophthalmopathy. It was RNA transcripts that yielded the amplified TCR beta CDR3 regions. HTBI primers were used for first-round RT-PCR of the TCR CDR3. TCRdb reprocessed the multiplex PCR reads with MiXCR, giving one entry per CDR3 protein. This sample has hundreds of thousands of distinct CDR3 sequences, with 24% found just once. The sample consisted of blood. The receptor source for this set is a woman in her 30s with Graves' ophthalmopathy.

The chain is built from TRBV28 and TRBJ1-3, with a possible D match to TRBD1 (5 bases). The germline CDR1 and CDR2 sequences are MDHEN and SYDVKM. The CDR3 covers 17 residues. V was shortened by 5 bases and J by 0 bases, with 17 bases between the two germline ends. In DNA, the CDR3 is TGTGCCAGCAGTGAATCGGGGACCCCGTCCTCTGGAAACACCATATATTTT. Its protein is CASSESGTPSSGNTIYF.

This clonotype was observed many times. Compared with germline, one end of the junction differs, possibly owing to a read error. The chain recombines TRBV3-1 with TRBJ1-1; maybe TRBD1 (6 bases). The CDR3 runs 15 residues. The germline V gene encodes CDR1 LGHDT and CDR2 YNNKEL (reference sequence). For the CDR3, the DNA is TGTGCCAGCAGCCTGGGGGGGCACTCGAACACCGAAGCTTTCTTT. The encoded protein is CASSLGGHSNTEAFF. The variable domain in full, with the rest retrieved from reference TRBV3-1 and TRBJ1-1, is DTAVSQTPKYLVTQMGNDKSIKCEQNLGHDTMYWYKQDSKKFLKIMFSYNNKELIINETVPNRFSPKSPDKAHLNLHINSLELGDSAVYFCASSLGGHSNTEAFFGQGTRLTVV.

This clonotype was seen a handful of times. The V and J genes are TRBV13 and TRBJ1-1; a weak D match, TRBD1 (6 bases). V was clipped by 5 bases and J by 3 bases, with 13 bases between them. The CDR3 is made up of 14 amino acids. From germline, CDR1 is PRHDT and CDR2 FYEKMQ (reference sequence). The CDR3 DNA reads TGTGCCAGCAGCGGCTCCCAGGGGTACACTGAAGCTTTCTTT. As protein: CASSGSQGYTEAFF.

This clonotype was detected ten times or more. V usage is TRBV6-1 and J usage is TRBJ2-5; D may be TRBD1 (8 bases). Germline lookup yields CDR1 MNHNS and CDR2 SASEGT. With 4 bases removed from V and 5 bases from J, the gap between germline ends came to 14 bases. The CDR3 is 14 residues long. The CDR3 here is CASSVSQGGETQYF. The CDR3 DNA is TGTGCCAGCAGTGTATCACAGGGGGGGGAGACCCAGTACTTC.

Many counts were recorded for this clonotype. The chain couples TRBV10-3 to TRBJ2-2, with a possible D match to TRBD2 (5 bases). This CDR3 comprises 12 residues. The V gene's germline CDR1 is ENHRY and CDR2 SYGVKD. V lost 6 bases, J lost 3 bases, and 5 bases lay in between. The CDR3 is CAIRRDTGELFF. The CDR3, as DNA: TGTGCCATCAGGCGGGACACCGGGGAGCTGTTTTTT.

This clonotype was seen more than once but under ten times. The chain carries TRBV11-1 and TRBJ2-5; 9 positions match TRBD2. The CDR3 length is 15 residues. J gave up 2 bases and V 5 bases, and 6 bases lay outside the gene matches. Per germline, CDR1 SGHAT and CDR2 FQDESV (reference sequence). This chain's CDR3 is CASSLGLAQQETQYF. Here the CDR3 DNA reads TGTGCCAGCAGCCTAGGACTAGCGCAACAAGAGACCCAGTACTTC.

This clonotype was recorded at least ten times. The chain's CDR3 is CASSSGAAGIYEQYF. The DNA of the CDR3 is TGTGCCAGTAGTAGCGGGGCAGCGGGGATCTACGAGCAGTACTTC. This sequence joins TRBV19 and TRBJ2-7, with TRBD2 identical over 7 bases. The trim removed 4 bases at V and 3 bases at J, leaving 9 bases unmatched. This CDR3 has 15 residues. Germline V gives CDR1 LNHDA, CDR2 SQIVND (reference sequence).

This clonotype was counted a few times. CDR3 amino acids: CASSYVAAVSYEQYF. The CDR3 bases are TGTGCCAGCAGTTATGTAGCGGCGGTCTCCTACGAGCAGTACTTC. The J gene is TRBJ2-7, the V gene TRBV12-3 or TRBV12-4; D might be TRBD2 (6 bases). The V gene lost 4 bases and the J gene lost 0 bases, with 13 bases spanning the gap. The CDR3 is 15 residues long.

V is TRBV12-3 or TRBV12-4 and J is TRBJ1-5; no reliable D call. The length of the CDR3 is 12 residues. V was clipped by 3 bases and J by 7 bases, with 7 bases between them. In nucleotides, the CDR3 is TGTGCCAGCAGTTTCCAGTCCCAGCCCCAGCATTTT. This gives the protein CASSFQSQPQHF.

This clonotype was recorded many times. The genes are TRBV6-1 and TRBJ1-5, with D unresolved. The CDR3 is made up of 16 amino acids. Germline values: CDR1 MNHNS, CDR2 SASEGT. The ends were cut back, 6 bases at V and 0 bases at J, with 15 bases in the middle. The CDR3 region has the DNA TGTGCCAGCAGCCTGTCGGGCGGAAATAGCAATCAGCCCCAGCATTTT. Amino acids: CASSLSGGNSNQPQHF.

This clonotype was seen repeatedly, ten times or more. This chain links TRBV7-2 with TRBJ1-1; D is uncertain. The CDR3 loop spans 13 amino acids. CDR1 is SGHTA, CDR2 FQGNSA, per germline. Deletions cut 3 bases from V and 5 bases from J, with 10 bases between. CDR3 nucleotides: TGTGCCAGCAGCTTCGGACTTATTACTGAAGCTTTCTTT. Protein: CASSFGLITEAFF.

There are many counts of this clonotype. The chain employs TRBV6-1 and TRBJ1-2, with 7 nucleotides matching TRBD1. Losses at the gene ends were 6 bases for V and 2 bases for J; bases not matched to a gene: 6. Germline-derived CDR1 and CDR2 are MNHNS and SASEGT. The CDR3 length is 14 residues. CDR3 in amino acids: CASRLTGVNYGYTF. For the CDR3, the DNA is TGTGCCAGCAGACTAACAGGGGTCAACTATGGCTACACCTTC.

Ten or more counts support this clonotype. The chain recombines TRBV7-9 with TRBJ1-1; D call uncertain. This CDR3 is 12 amino acids long. Trimming removed 11 bases from V and 3 bases from J, with 13 bases in between. The germline V gene has CDR1 SEHNR and CDR2 FQNEAQ (reference sequence). CDR3 loop: CASQNFDTEAFF. The CDR3, as DNA: TGTGCCTCTCAGAATTTTGACACTGAAGCTTTCTTT.

This chain joins TRBV2 and TRBJ1-2; 7 nucleotides agree with TRBD1. Germline values: CDR1 SNHLY, CDR2 FYNNEI. V lost 7 bases to trimming and J lost 0 bases; unmatched junction nucleotides: 11. The CDR3 contains 16 residues. CDR3 sequence (DNA): TGTGCCAGCACCCCAGAGGGGACAGTTCCTAACTATGGCTACACCTTC. It encodes CASTPEGTVPNYGYTF.

This clonotype was seen repeatedly, ten times or more. The rearrangement links TRBV6-1 to TRBJ1-1; 7 bases agree with TRBD1. Germline loops: CDR1 MNHNS, CDR2 SASEGT. The CDR3 is 15 residues long. Trimming cost V 3 bases and J 0 bases; bases outside gene matches: 4. CDR3 in amino acids: CASSEMTGLNTEAFF. DNA for the CDR3: TGTGCCAGCAGTGAGATGACAGGGTTGAACACTGAAGCTTTCTTT.

The sample holds many counts of this clonotype. The V call is TRBV18, the J call TRBJ1-3; TRBD1 might be the D (6 bases). The V and J ends lost 1 base and 0 bases respectively, with 10 bases between them. The CDR3 contains 16 residues. Germline V gives CDR1 KGHSH, CDR2 LQKENI. The CDR3 loop reads CASSPRGQSSGNTIYF. CDR3 nucleotides: TGTGCCAGCTCACCACGCGGACAGAGCTCTGGAAACACCATATATTTT.

Ten or more counts support this clonotype. The chain recombines TRBV27 with TRBJ2-5, with D tentatively TRBD1 (6 bases). Trimming shortened V by 1 base and J by 7 bases, and 13 bases separated the two germline ends. The CDR3 totals 14 residues. Germline V lookup: CDR1 MNHEY, CDR2 SMNVEV (reference sequence). CDR3 coding DNA: TGTGCCAGCAGTTTATGGAACAGGGCAGGGACCCAGTACTTC. Its protein is CASSLWNRAGTQYF.

This clonotype has ten or more counts. The V gene is TRBV6-1, the J gene TRBJ2-5, with TRBD2 matching 13 bases. V shed 5 bases, J shed 9 bases, and the junction held 6 bases outside the gene matches. Looked up from germline, CDR1 is MNHNS and CDR2 is SASEGT. The CDR3 extends over 14 amino acids. DNA for the CDR3: TGTGCCAGCAGTCTCGGGACTAGCGGGGCCCCCCAGTACTTC. This translates into CASSLGTSGAPQYF.

The V and J genes are TRBV12-3 or TRBV12-4 and TRBJ2-7; tentative D call: TRBD1 (5 bases). The CDR3 is made up of 15 amino acids. V was cut by 4 bases and J by 6 bases, with 19 bases left in between. CDR3: CASSSLSRQPGEQYF. CDR3 nucleotides: TGTGCCAGCAGTTCCCTGTCCCGACAGCCGGGCGAGCAGTACTTC.

This clonotype appeared a few times. An end of the junction does not agree with germline; a read error may underlie this. The V call is TRBV6-1, the J call TRBJ1-2; D call uncertain. Germline loops: CDR1 MNHNS, CDR2 SASEGT. There are 13 residues in the CDR3. The CDR3 region is CSSRPSENYGYTF. CDR3 nucleotide sequence: TGTTCCAGCAGGCCTTCCGAGAATTATGGCTACACCTTC.

This clonotype was observed many times. The rearrangement links TRBV30 to TRBJ2-2; D is undetermined. Trimming removed 0 bases from V and 7 bases from J, with 12 bases in between. CDR1 and CDR2 from the germline V gene are GTSNPN and SVGIG (reference sequence). The CDR3 runs 14 residues. The CDR3 DNA sequence: TGTGCCTGGAGTGTTCTGGCCTCGGGCGGGGAGCTGTTTTTT. It specifies CAWSVLASGGELFF.

This clonotype came up once. V usage is TRBV6-1 and J usage is TRBJ1-1, with D hard to call. Deletions cut 4 bases from V and 3 bases from J, with 9 bases between. Per the germline V gene, CDR1 is MNHNS and CDR2 is SASEGT. CDR3 length equals 13 residues. In DNA, the CDR3 is TGTGCCAGCAGTGCCCTCGTCGACACTGAAGCTTTCTTT. This codes for CASSALVDTEAFF.

In this sample, this clonotype turned up many times. The chain uses TRBV6-2 or TRBV6-3 and TRBJ2-7, with D perhaps matching TRBD2 (6 bases). The ends were cut back, 8 bases at V and 7 bases at J, with 21 bases in the middle. The CDR3 contains 14 residues. Germline loops: CDR1 MNHEY, CDR2 SVGEGT. The DNA for the CDR3 is TGTGCCAGCGAAAGGTACCCGGCTGGGGGGGAGCAGTACTTC. Residues: CASERYPAGGEQYF.

The chain links TRBV6-5 to TRBJ1-1; 8 positions agree with TRBD1. The J segment lost 5 bases and the V segment lost 0 bases, leaving 8 bases of the junction unmatched. Germline V lookup: CDR1 MNHEY, CDR2 SVGAGI. This CDR3 spans 16 amino acids. CDR3: CASSYSGTGRGTEAFF. The CDR3, as DNA: TGTGCCAGCAGTTACTCTGGGACAGGACGGGGAACTGAAGCTTTCTTT.

The V call is TRBV11-2, the J call TRBJ2-7; D is possibly TRBD2 (5 bases). Germline V gene lookup returns CDR1 SGHAT and CDR2 FQNNGV. With 5 bases removed from V and 0 bases from J, the gap between germline ends came to 17 bases. The CDR3 is made up of 16 amino acids. The CDR3 reads CASSRSSGGTSYEQYF. In DNA, the CDR3 is TGTGCCAGCAGCCGATCAAGCGGCGGTACCTCCTACGAGCAGTACTTC.

Details on this clonotype: This may come from a read error, since a much larger clone is one base off. The CDR3 carries no conserved terminal phenylalanine or tryptophan, so it likely arises from a read error. The V gene is TRBV29-1, the J gene TRBJ2-7; D gene unclear. The CDR3 is 12 residues long. CDR1 SQVTM and CDR2 ANQGSEA come from the germline V gene. Trimming shortened V by 4 bases and J by 5 bases, and 12 bases separated the two germline ends. The CDR3 here is CSVGHLAHEQYY. The DNA of the CDR3 is TGCAGCGTTGGACACTTAGCCCACGAGCAGTACTAC.

This clonotype was seen at least ten times. The chain employs TRBV6-5 and TRBJ1-1; no clear D gene. The germline V gene encodes CDR1 MNHEY and CDR2 SVGAGI. With 2 bases removed from V and 0 bases from J, the gap between germline ends came to 16 bases. The length of the CDR3 is 17 residues. CDR3 in amino acids: CASSYALKIPMNTEAFF. In DNA, the CDR3 is TGTGCCAGCAGTTACGCTCTCAAGATACCCATGAACACTGAAGCTTTCTTT.

The chain uses TRBV7-2 and TRBJ1-2, with a possible D match to TRBD1 (6 bases). V gave up 5 bases and J gave up 5 bases, with 12 bases separating them. From germline, CDR1 is SGHTA and CDR2 FQGNSA. The CDR3 loop spans 13 amino acids. DNA of the CDR3: TGTGCCAGCAGCCCAGCAGGGGCATATGGCTACACCTTC. Translating it yields CASSPAGAYGYTF.

The chain recombines TRBV28 with TRBJ1-2, with D possibly TRBD1 on 6 matching bases. Germline V gene lookup returns CDR1 MDHEN and CDR2 SYDVKM. Trimming pared 6 bases from V and 8 bases from J, leaving 13 bases between. There are 12 residues in the CDR3. CDR3: CASSPTGFGYTF. The CDR3 coding sequence is TGTGCCAGCAGCCCCACAGGGTTCGGCTACACCTTC.